Following are 18 T cell receptor beta chains from one sample sequenced in a study of T cells after yellow fever vaccination. In TCRdb, the 5' RACE reads were re-called with MiXCR into one record per CDR3 protein. The sample lists 200,000 to 300,000 distinct CDR3 sequences, over 10% occurring once. The sample was CD4+ T cells sorted from PBMCs, taken 45 days after the yellow fever booster vaccination. The receptors derive from a man under 40 who received the YFV17D yellow fever vaccine.

This clonotype occurred a few times. The rearrangement links TRBV4-2 to TRBJ2-1; 13 bases match TRBD2. The J segment lost 0 bases and the V segment lost 0 bases, leaving 2 bases of the junction unmatched. This CDR3 has 18 amino acids. Germline CDR1 and CDR2: LGHNA and YNFKEQ. CDR3 DNA sequence: TGTGCCAGCAGCCAAGAGGGACTAGCGGGATACTCCTACAATGAGCAGTTCTTC. Its protein product is CASSQEGLAGYSYNEQFF.

This chain uses TRBV12-3 or TRBV12-4 with TRBJ2-1, with D possibly TRBD1 on 5 matching bases. The CDR3 length is 15 residues. V was trimmed by 6 bases and J by 7 bases, leaving 19 bases between them. CDR3 sequence reads: CASSPGGARFNEQFF. As DNA, the CDR3 is TGTGCCAGCAGCCCCGGTGGGGCCAGGTTTAATGAGCAGTTCTTC.

The chain employs TRBV10-3 and TRBJ2-7, with 11 bases lining up with TRBD2. Trimming cost V 6 bases and J 1 base; bases outside gene matches: 2. CDR1 is ENHRY, CDR2 SYGVKD, per germline. The CDR3 contains 14 residues. Here the CDR3 DNA reads TGTGCCATCAGCACTAGCGGGGGATCCTACGAGCAGTACTTC. This codes for CAISTSGGSYEQYF.

In this sample, this clonotype turned up many times. The J gene is TRBJ2-2, the V gene TRBV12-3 or TRBV12-4, with 9 bases matching TRBD2. V lost 3 bases and J lost 4; bases outside the gene matches: 3. This CDR3 contains 15 residues. CDR3 sequence (DNA): TGTGCCAGCAGTTTGGCGGGAGGGCGCACCGGGGAGCTGTTTTTT. Protein product: CASSLAGGRTGELFF.

This clonotype appeared many times. The rearrangement links TRBV20-1 to TRBJ2-1; 10 bases match TRBD2. Per germline, CDR1 DFQATT and CDR2 SNEGSKA (reference sequence). The CDR3 runs to 13 residues. The ends lost 4 bases at V and 8 bases at J; junction bases unmatched: 5. DNA of the CDR3: TGCAGTGCTACTGGGACTAGCGTCCATGAGCAGTTCTTC. Translation: CSATGTSVHEQFF.

The chain has TRBV28 and TRBJ2-1, with D maybe TRBD2 (6 bases). From germline, CDR1 is MDHEN and CDR2 SYDVKM. This CDR3 contains 16 residues. V was clipped by 5 bases and J by 8 bases, with 22 bases between them. The chain's CDR3 is CASSPRRPAGKDEQFF. CDR3 in DNA: TGTGCCAGCAGTCCTCGCCGACCAGCGGGTAAAGATGAGCAGTTCTTC.

This clonotype was seen a handful of times. CDR3 DNA sequence: TGCAGTGCTAGAGGCATAGGTCGGACTAGCGGGAGTAGGGTAGATACGCAGTATTTT. It specifies CSARGIGRTSGSRVDTQYF. The chain has TRBV20-1 and TRBJ2-3, with 13 bases lining up with TRBD2. The germline gives CDR1 DFQATT, CDR2 SNEGSKA (reference sequence). Unmatched junction bases numbered 15, after V lost 1 base and J lost 5 bases. The CDR3 contains 19 residues.

This clonotype has just a few counts. The V call is TRBV5-1, the J call TRBJ2-3; 8 bases map to TRBD2. The CDR3 extends over 14 amino acids. The germline V gene encodes CDR1 SGHRS and CDR2 YFSETQ. The V and J ends lost 5 bases and 6 bases, in that order; junction bases with no gene match: 8. CDR3 region: CASRAIAGKDTQYF. The CDR3 nucleotides are TGCGCCAGCAGAGCCATAGCGGGAAAGGATACGCAGTATTTT.

The chain combines TRBV20-1 with TRBJ2-1; TRBD2 matches 9 bases. From germline, CDR1 is DFQATT and CDR2 SNEGSKA (reference sequence). The CDR3 has 14 residues. Trimming removed 6 bases from V and 0 bases from J; junction bases left unmatched: 3. CDR3 sequence reads: CSAISGSSYNEQFF. Here the CDR3 DNA reads TGCAGTGCGATTAGCGGGAGCTCCTACAATGAGCAGTTCTTC.

The chain is built from TRBV11-2 and TRBJ2-1; perhaps TRBD2 as D (5 bases). Germline V gene lookup returns CDR1 SGHAT and CDR2 FQNNGV. V was trimmed by 6 bases and J by 9 bases, leaving 9 bases between them. CDR3 size: 11 residues. The DNA of the CDR3 is TGTGCCAGCAGATCCGGGGTTGAGCAGTTCTTC. The encoded protein is CASRSGVEQFF.

CDR3 in DNA: TGTGCCAGCAGTGAAAGCGGGAGGGTCATCGAGCAGTACTTC. It codes for CASSESGRVIEQYF. The chain links TRBV12-3 or TRBV12-4 to TRBJ2-7, with 10 bases matching TRBD2. The CDR3 contains 14 residues. V dropped 5 bases and J dropped 6; count of bases not matched to a gene: 7.

A few counts support this clonotype. The gene calls are TRBV7-2 and TRBJ2-5, with no clear D. The CDR3 contains 12 residues. Germline-derived CDR1 and CDR2 are SGHTA and FQGNSA. The germline V and J ends were trimmed by 2 bases and 5 bases, with 6 bases remaining between them. The CDR3 DNA follows: TGTGCCAGCAGCTTAAATTGGGAGACCCAGTACTTC. Translation gives CASSLNWETQYF. The full variable domain, rest sourced from reference TRBV7-2 and TRBJ2-5, is GAGVSQSPSNKVTEKGKDVELRCDPISGHTALYWYRQSLGQGLEFLIYFQGNSAPDKSGLPSDRFSAERTGGSVSTLTIQRTQQEDSAVYLCASSLNWETQYFGPGTRLLVL.

The rearrangement uses TRBV20-1 and TRBJ1-1; 8 bases agree with TRBD1. The CDR3 has 13 amino acids. Germline CDR1 DFQATT, CDR2 SNEGSKA (reference sequence). The trim removed 6 bases at V and 1 base at J, leaving 4 bases unmatched. The CDR3 sequence: CSARTGQNTEAFF. CDR3 DNA: TGCAGTGCGCGGACAGGGCAGAACACTGAAGCTTTCTTT.

This clonotype was recorded a few times. The CDR3 spells CASSLDWTYEQYF. CDR3 nucleotide sequence: TGTGCCAGCAGCTTGGACTGGACATACGAGCAGTACTTC. The chain is built from TRBV5-8 and TRBJ2-7, with D possibly being TRBD1 (5 bases). V lost 0 bases, J lost 4 bases, and 8 bases lay in between. The CDR3 runs to 13 residues. Germline V lookup: CDR1 SGHTS, CDR2 YDEGEE.

This clonotype was recorded at least ten times. V and J are TRBV12-3 or TRBV12-4 and TRBJ2-3; D unclear. The length of the CDR3 is 13 residues. The V gene lost 3 bases and the J gene lost 8 bases, with 12 bases spanning the gap. Here the CDR3 DNA reads TGTGCCAGCAGTTTTAAAACAGAAGTTACGCAGTATTTT. Translated: CASSFKTEVTQYF.

In this sample, this clonotype turned up a few times. The genes are TRBV7-2 and TRBJ1-2; the D is unclear. Germline V gene sequence: CDR1 SGHTA, CDR2 FQGNSA. V was pared by 5 bases and J by 2 bases, with 9 bases between. This CDR3 region has 13 residues. CDR3 in amino acids: CASSQIVNYGYTF. As DNA, the CDR3 is TGTGCCAGCAGCCAGATTGTGAACTATGGCTACACCTTC.

The chain is built from TRBV7-9 and TRBJ2-2; no definite D call. V lost 5 bases to trimming and J lost 10 bases, with 14 bases between them. The CDR3 has 13 residues. Germline values: CDR1 SEHNR, CDR2 FQNEAQ (reference sequence). The CDR3 sequence is CASSPRLETELFF. The CDR3 DNA reads TGTGCCAGCAGCCCCCGGCTGGAGACGGAGCTGTTTTTT. Variable domain in full (rest from reference TRBV7-9 and TRBJ2-2): DTGVSQNPRHKITKRGQNVTFRCDPISEHNRLYWYRQTLGQGPEFLTYFQNEAQLEKSRLLSDRFSAERPKGSFSTLEIQRTEQGDSAMYLCASSPRLETELFFGEGSRLTVL.

This rearrangement joins TRBV12-3 or TRBV12-4 to TRBJ2-5; D uncertain. V was shortened by 9 bases and J by 1 base, with 9 bases between the two germline ends. This CDR3 is built from 12 residues. The CDR3 reads CARTWGQETQYF. In DNA form, the CDR3 reads TGTGCCAGGACTTGGGGCCAAGAGACCCAGTACTTC.